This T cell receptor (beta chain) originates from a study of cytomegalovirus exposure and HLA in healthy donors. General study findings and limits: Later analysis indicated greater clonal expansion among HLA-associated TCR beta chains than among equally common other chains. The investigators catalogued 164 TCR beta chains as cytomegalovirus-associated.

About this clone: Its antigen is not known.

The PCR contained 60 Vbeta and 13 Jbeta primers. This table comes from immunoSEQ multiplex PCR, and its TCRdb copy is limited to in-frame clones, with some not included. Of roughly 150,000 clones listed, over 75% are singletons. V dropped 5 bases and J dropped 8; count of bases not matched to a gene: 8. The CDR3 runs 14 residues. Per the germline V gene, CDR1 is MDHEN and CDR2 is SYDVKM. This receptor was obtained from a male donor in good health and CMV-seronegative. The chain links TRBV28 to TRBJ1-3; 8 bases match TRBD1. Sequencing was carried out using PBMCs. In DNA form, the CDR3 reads TGTGCCAGCAGTCCTGCGCAGGGACAGGACACCATATATTTT. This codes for CASSPAQGQDTIYF.